Each of the 14 T cell receptor beta chains below was sequenced from the same sample in a study of blood T cell repertoires in COVID-19. Sequenced by immunoSEQ multiplex PCR; TCRdb stores in-frame clones only, minus some. The table shows 250,000 to 350,000 clones, with approximately 90% occurring only once. Specimen: PBMCs or T cells enriched from blood (not recorded which). These TCRs come from a woman aged 18-29 years who had recovered from COVID-19.

The chain combines TRBV9 with TRBJ2-2, with 7 bases that match TRBD1. Per germline, CDR1 SGDLS and CDR2 YYNGEE. The CDR3 runs to 15 residues. V shed 3 bases and J 5 bases; nucleotides not matched to a gene: 7. The CDR3 coding sequence is TGTGCCAGCAGCGCCCGACAGGGTAAAACCGGGGAGCTGTTTTTT. Protein sequence: CASSARQGKTGELFF. The entire variable domain, with the rest obtained from reference TRBV9 and TRBJ2-2, is as follows: DSGVTQTPKHLITATGQRVTLRCSPRSGDLSVYWYQQSLDQGLQFLIQYYNGEERAKGNILERFSAQQFPDLHSELNLSSLELGDSALYFCASSARQGKTGELFFGEGSRLTVL.

J is TRBJ2-1 and V is TRBV6-1; 7 bases line up with TRBD1. This CDR3 has 17 amino acids. The V gene's germline CDR1 is MNHNS and CDR2 SASEGT. Germline trimming cut 1 base from V and 6 bases from J; bases unmatched to any gene: 12. CDR3 protein: CASSEVGDSLGGNEQFF. CDR3 sequence (DNA): TGTGCCAGCAGTGAAGTGGGGGACAGCTTAGGGGGCAATGAGCAGTTCTTC.

This rearrangement joins TRBV5-1 to TRBJ1-2, with D unresolved. This CDR3 contains 14 residues. V lost 4 bases and J 3 bases, leaving 13 bases between the germline ends. CDR1 and CDR2 (germline): SGHRS, YFSETQ. CDR3 region: CASSPSEVYYGYTF. The CDR3 DNA sequence: TGCGCCAGCAGCCCCAGTGAAGTTTACTATGGCTACACCTTC.

The sample holds a few counts of this clone. The V and J genes are TRBV18 and TRBJ1-1, with D unclear. This CDR3 comprises 14 residues. The germline V gene encodes CDR1 KGHSH and CDR2 LQKENI. V lost 0 bases and J lost 1, with 6 bases in between. This chain's CDR3 is CASSPPGRNTEAFF. The CDR3, as DNA: TGTGCCAGCTCACCACCGGGCAGGAACACTGAAGCTTTCTTT.

This rearrangement joins TRBV5-1 to TRBJ2-7; 7 nucleotides match TRBD2. The V gene's germline CDR1 is SGHRS and CDR2 YFSETQ. The V and J ends lost 0 bases and 2 bases, in that order; junction bases with no gene match: 2. The CDR3 is 14 amino acids. CDR3 amino acids: CASSLGEGPYEQYF. The CDR3 nucleotides are TGCGCCAGCAGCTTGGGGGAGGGGCCCTACGAGCAGTACTTC.

The gene calls are TRBV15 and TRBJ2-1, with D possibly being TRBD1 (6 bases). CDR3 size: 16 residues. Looked up from germline, CDR1 is LNHNV and CDR2 is YYDKDF (reference sequence). Trimming shortened V by 3 bases and J by 0 bases, and 12 bases separated the two germline ends. The CDR3 nucleotides are TGTGCCACCAGCAGGCGAGAGGGGGACTCCTACAATGAGCAGTTCTTC. It yields the protein CATSRREGDSYNEQFF.

The J gene is TRBJ2-1, the V gene TRBV7-2; 9 nucleotides align to TRBD2. There are 16 residues in the CDR3. The V gene's germline CDR1 is SGHTA and CDR2 FQGNSA. The trim removed 5 bases at V and 2 bases at J, leaving 7 bases unmatched. CDR3: CASSPAGGGAYNEQFF. Here the CDR3 DNA reads TGTGCCAGCAGCCCAGCGGGCGGGGGGGCCTACAATGAGCAGTTCTTC.

The chain couples TRBV28 to TRBJ2-7; maybe TRBD2 (6 bases). CDR3 length: 17 amino acids. Trimming left V 5 bases short and J 1 base short, with 21 bases between. CDR1 MDHEN and CDR2 SYDVKM come from the germline V gene. The CDR3 reads CASSLPPGGDSSYEQYF. CDR3 DNA: TGTGCCAGCAGTCTCCCCCCCGGAGGGGATTCGTCCTACGAGCAGTACTTC.

This chain links TRBV27 with TRBJ2-2, with D perhaps matching TRBD1 (5 bases). Trimming pared 6 bases from V and 1 base from J, leaving 9 bases between. Germline assignment: CDR1 MNHEY and CDR2 SMNVEV (reference sequence). The CDR3 contains 14 residues. Here the CDR3 DNA reads TGTGCCAGCAGAAAGGGGCAGAACACCGGGGAGCTGTTTTTT. Its protein is CASRKGQNTGELFF.

The genes are TRBV19 and TRBJ1-2; no clear D. V was shortened by 3 bases and J by 4 bases, with 9 bases between the two germline ends. The CDR3 has 13 amino acids. The germline V gene encodes CDR1 LNHDA and CDR2 SQIVND (reference sequence). This CDR3 reads CASSMEGPYGYTF. The CDR3 DNA sequence: TGTGCCAGTAGTATGGAGGGTCCCTATGGCTACACCTTC.

The V call is TRBV4-1, the J call TRBJ1-2, with TRBD1 as a possible D gene (6 bases). The CDR3 totals 14 residues. CDR1 is MGHRA and CDR2 is YSYEKL in the germline V gene. V gave up 0 bases and J gave up 7 bases, with 12 bases separating them. The CDR3 spells CASSQDTGMGGYTF. CDR3 nucleotide sequence: TGCGCCAGCAGCCAAGACACAGGGATGGGTGGCTACACCTTC.

The rearrangement uses TRBV25-1 and TRBJ1-3; the D gene is possibly TRBD1 (6 bases). The V end lost 5 bases, the J end lost 1 base, and 18 bases lay between the germline ends. CDR3 size: 17 residues. CDR1 is MGHDK, CDR2 SYGVNS, per germline. In nucleotides, the CDR3 is TGTGCCAGCAGTCGGCGCGGGGGGGCTAATTCTGGAAACACCATATATTTT. Amino acid sequence: CASSRRGGANSGNTIYF.

The chain combines TRBV9 with TRBJ1-6; no clear D. CDR1 SGDLS and CDR2 YYNGEE come from the germline V gene. Between the trimmed V and J ends, which lost 1 base and 8 bases, there was a span of 10 bases. This CDR3 comprises 14 residues. CDR3 loop: CASSVRALDSPLHF. In nucleotides, the CDR3 is TGTGCCAGCAGCGTACGAGCCCTTGATTCACCCCTCCACTTT. Full variable domain (outside the CDR3, taken from reference TRBV9 and TRBJ1-6): DSGVTQTPKHLITATGQRVTLRCSPRSGDLSVYWYQQSLDQGLQFLIQYYNGEERAKGNILERFSAQQFPDLHSELNLSSLELGDSALYFCASSVRALDSPLHFGNGTRLTVT.

The V call is TRBV5-1, the J call TRBJ1-1; D is undetermined. Germline CDR1 SGHRS, CDR2 YFSETQ. The CDR3 has 14 residues. V lost 1 base to trimming and J lost 4 bases, with 11 bases between them. CDR3 amino acids: CASSLPGVGTEAFF. CDR3 bases: TGCGCCAGCAGCTTGCCCGGGGTGGGCACTGAAGCTTTCTTT.